Listed below are T cell receptor beta chains from one sample, sequenced in a study of cytomegalovirus exposure and HLA in healthy donors. Sequenced by immunoSEQ multiplex PCR; TCRdb stores in-frame clones only, minus some. Of some 160,000 clones in the sample, approximately 79% are singletons; the top ten hold around 1.7%. Sequenced sample: PBMCs. The receptor source for this set is a young woman in good health and CMV-seronegative. CDR3s include the opening cysteine and the closing phenylalanine or tryptophan. The D gene is left open where the match is weak. The listing skips clone size in some rows; elsewhere it reads once, few, many or a size class.

D: NA
J: TRBJ1-2
V: TRBV4-1
size: NA
DNA: TGCGCCAGCAGCCAAGGGGGCTGGAGCTATGGCTACACCTTC
CDR3: CASSQGGWSYGYTF

D: TRBD1
J: TRBJ2-7
V: TRBV5-6
size: NA
DNA: TGTGCCAGCAGCCCAGGACAGGGGGCTGTATACGAGCAGTACTTC
CDR3: CASSPGQGAVYEQYF

D: TRBD1
J: TRBJ1-5
V: TRBV4-1
size: few
DNA: TGCGCCAGCAGCCAAGATCCGGGACAGGTCCATCAGCCCCAGCATTTT
CDR3: CASSQDPGQVHQPQHF

D: TRBD1
J: TRBJ1-5
V: TRBV2
size: NA
DNA: TGTGCCAGCAGTGAGGAGAGGGGGCAGGTTCAGCCCCAGCATTTT
CDR3: CASSEERGQVQPQHF

D: NA
J: TRBJ2-2
V: TRBV6-1
size: NA
DNA: TGTGCCAGCAGTGAAATAGCTGTCGGGGAGCTGTTTTTT
CDR3: CASSEIAVGELFF

D: NA
J: TRBJ1-2
V: TRBV7-9
size: NA
DNA: TGTGCCAGCAGCTGGCTTGGACAGAACTATGGCTACACCTTC
CDR3: CASSWLGQNYGYTF

D: NA
J: TRBJ2-7
V: TRBV7-8
size: NA
DNA: TGTGCCAGCAGCTTAGGGCAGGGGGGCGAGCAGTACTTC
CDR3: CASSLGQGGEQYF

D: NA
J: TRBJ1-1
V: TRBV10-3
size: NA
DNA: TGTGCCATCAGTCGGAAAGGGGGGGTAACTGAAGCTTTCTTT
CDR3: CAISRKGGVTEAFF

D: TRBD1
J: TRBJ1-5
V: TRBV4-3
size: few
DNA: TGCGCCAGCAGCCGCCTAACAGGGGCTCAGCCCCAGCATTTT
CDR3: CASSRLTGAQPQHF

D: NA
J: TRBJ2-5
V: TRBV7-6
size: NA
DNA: TGTGCCAGGCCGGAGGAAGAGACCCAGTACTTC
CDR3: CARPEEETQYF

D: NA
J: TRBJ1-1
V: TRBV2
size: NA
DNA: TGTGCCACCCGGGGAGGTTCGATGAACACTGAAGCTTTCTTT
CDR3: CATRGGSMNTEAFF

D: TRBD1
J: TRBJ1-1
V: TRBV27
size: NA
DNA: TGTGCCAGCAGAACCGACAGGGAACGGTTTGAAGCTTTCTTT
CDR3: CASRTDRERFEAFF

D: TRBD2
J: TRBJ2-7
V: TRBV30
size: NA
DNA: TGTGCCTGGAGTTATAGCGGGGCCTACGAGCAGTACTTC
CDR3: CAWSYSGAYEQYF

D: NA
J: TRBJ1-4
V: TRBV6-1
size: NA
DNA: TGTGCCAGCAGTGAAATTTGGGGCCCAACTAATGAAAAACTGTTTTTT
CDR3: CASSEIWGPTNEKLFF

D: NA
J: TRBJ2-3
V: TRBV6-6
size: once
DNA: TGTGCCAGTACGGACAGCGACACAGATACGCAGTATTTT
CDR3: CASTDSDTDTQYF

D: TRBD1
J: TRBJ1-1
V: TRBV4-2
size: NA
DNA: TGTGCCAGCAGCCAAGGACAGGGCCCACTGAGGACTGAAGCTTTCTTT
CDR3: CASSQGQGPLRTEAFF